Sequencing of this T cell receptor (beta chain) was carried out in a study of cytomegalovirus exposure and HLA in healthy donors. With respect to this clone: Its target is not known.

General study points: Diagnosis of cytomegalovirus status made by the classifier reportedly showed high specificity and sensitivity.

The protocol was immunoSEQ multiplex PCR, while the TCRdb copy is restricted to in-frame clones and leaves out a portion. The repertoire holds about 220,000 clones, about 93% seen once, with approximately 0.99% in the top ten. Separate from the roughly 610-subject first cohort, the roughly 120-subject validation cohort was the one that the donors belonged to. This receptor was identified in a woman younger than 35 in good health and CMV-seronegative. Sequences were obtained from PBMCs.

The CDR3 DNA reads as TGCGCCAGCAGGGAAGGGACAGGCCGCTACAATGAGCAGTTCTTC. Translated, it gives CASREGTGRYNEQFF. This chain links TRBV5-1 with TRBJ2-1, with 8 nucleotides matching TRBD1. CDR1 and CDR2 from the germline V gene are SGHRS and YFSETQ. The CDR3 is made up of 15 amino acids. Germline trimming cut 5 bases from V and 3 bases from J; bases unmatched to any gene: 7.